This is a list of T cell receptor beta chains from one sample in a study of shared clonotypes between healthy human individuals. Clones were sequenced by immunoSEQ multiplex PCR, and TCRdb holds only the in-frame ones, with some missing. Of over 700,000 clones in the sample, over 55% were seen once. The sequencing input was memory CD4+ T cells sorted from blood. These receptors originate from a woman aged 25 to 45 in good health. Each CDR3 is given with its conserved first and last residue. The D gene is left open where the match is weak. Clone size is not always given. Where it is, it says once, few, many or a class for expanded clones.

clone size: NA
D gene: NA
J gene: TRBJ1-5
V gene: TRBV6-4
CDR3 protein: CASRIDQNQPQHF
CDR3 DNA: TGTGCCAGCAGGATCGACCAAAATCAGCCCCAGCATTTT

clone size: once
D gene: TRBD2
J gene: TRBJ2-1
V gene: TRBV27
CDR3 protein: CASRDRLAGYIPYNEQFF
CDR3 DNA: TGTGCCAGCAGGGACCGGCTAGCGGGATACATTCCCTACAATGAGCAGTTCTTC

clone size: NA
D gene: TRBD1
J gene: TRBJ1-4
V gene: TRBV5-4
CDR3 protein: CASSLAGTGDEKLFF
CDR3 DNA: TGTGCCAGCAGCTTGGCCGGGACAGGGGATGAAAAACTGTTTTTT

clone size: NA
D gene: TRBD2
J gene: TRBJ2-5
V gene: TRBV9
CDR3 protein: CASSVSGRSETQYF
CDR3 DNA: TGTGCCAGCAGCGTCAGCGGGAGGTCAGAGACCCAGTACTTC

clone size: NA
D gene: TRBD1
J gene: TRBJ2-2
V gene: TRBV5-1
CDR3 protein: CASSFSPGQGSTGELFF
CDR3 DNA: TGCGCCAGCAGCTTTAGTCCGGGACAGGGGAGCACCGGGGAGCTGTTTTTT

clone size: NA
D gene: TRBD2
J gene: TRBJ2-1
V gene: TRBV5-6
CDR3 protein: CASSQSGGSSYNEQFF
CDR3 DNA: TGTGCCAGCAGCCAGTCGGGGGGAAGCTCCTACAATGAGCAGTTCTTC

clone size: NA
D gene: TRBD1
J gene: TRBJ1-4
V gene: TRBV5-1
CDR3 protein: CASSLGDRDQEKLFF
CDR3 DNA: TGCGCCAGCAGCTTGGGAGACAGGGATCAAGAAAAACTGTTTTTT

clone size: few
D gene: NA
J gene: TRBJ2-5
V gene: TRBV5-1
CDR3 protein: CASSPGRETQYF
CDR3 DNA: TGCGCCAGCAGCCCGGGACGAGAGACCCAGTACTTC

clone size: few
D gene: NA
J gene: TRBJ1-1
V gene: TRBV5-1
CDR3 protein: CASSLWGNTEAFF
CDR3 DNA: TGCGCCAGCAGCTTGTGGGGGAACACTGAAGCTTTCTTT

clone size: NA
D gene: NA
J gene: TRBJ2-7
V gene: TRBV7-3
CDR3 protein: CASSLNGAGVYEQYF
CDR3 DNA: TGTGCCAGCAGCTTAAACGGGGCAGGGGTCTACGAGCAGTACTTC

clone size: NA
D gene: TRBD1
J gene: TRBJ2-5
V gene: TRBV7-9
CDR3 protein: CASSLVWEDRGETQYF
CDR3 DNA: TGTGCCAGCAGCTTAGTTTGGGAGGACAGGGGGGAGACCCAGTACTTC

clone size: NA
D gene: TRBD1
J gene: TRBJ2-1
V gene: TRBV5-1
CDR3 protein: CASRGTGNNEQFF
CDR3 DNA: TGCGCCAGCAGGGGGACAGGGAATAATGAGCAGTTCTTC

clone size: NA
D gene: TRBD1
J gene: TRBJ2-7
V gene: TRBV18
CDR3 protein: CASSIGTGGYEQYF
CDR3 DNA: TGTGCCAGCTCAATAGGGACAGGGGGGTACGAGCAGTACTTC

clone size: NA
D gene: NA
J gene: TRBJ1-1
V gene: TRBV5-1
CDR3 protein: CASSLRRERAEAFF
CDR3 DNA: TGCGCCAGCAGCTTGAGACGGGAGCGGGCTGAAGCTTTCTTT

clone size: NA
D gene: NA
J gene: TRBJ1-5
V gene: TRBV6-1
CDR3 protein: CASSDLRSNQPQHF
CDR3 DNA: TGTGCCAGCAGTGACCTAAGGAGCAATCAGCCCCAGCATTTT

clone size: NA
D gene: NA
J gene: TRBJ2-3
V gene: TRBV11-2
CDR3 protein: CASSQARTDTQYF
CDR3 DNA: TGTGCCAGCAGCCAAGCCCGCACAGATACGCAGTATTTT

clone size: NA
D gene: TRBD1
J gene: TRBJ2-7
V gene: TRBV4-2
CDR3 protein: CASSRTGQGPGEQYF
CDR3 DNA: TGTGCCAGCAGCCGCACAGGACAGGGACCAGGCGAGCAGTACTTC

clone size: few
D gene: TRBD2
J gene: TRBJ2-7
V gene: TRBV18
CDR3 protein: CASSPQREVSYEQYF
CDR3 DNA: TGTGCCAGCTCACCACAGCGGGAGGTATCCTACGAGCAGTACTTC

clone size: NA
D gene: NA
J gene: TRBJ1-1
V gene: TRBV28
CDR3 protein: CASSQGLNTEAFF
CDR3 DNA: TGTGCCAGCAGTCAGGGGTTGAACACTGAAGCTTTCTTT

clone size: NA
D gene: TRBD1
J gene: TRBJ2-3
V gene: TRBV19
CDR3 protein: CASSTNPDRADTQYF
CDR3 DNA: TGTGCCAGTAGTACCAACCCGGACAGGGCAGATACGCAGTATTTT

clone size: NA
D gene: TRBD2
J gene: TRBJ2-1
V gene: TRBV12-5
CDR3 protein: CASGLVLGGRGSYNEQFF
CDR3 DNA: TGTGCTAGTGGTTTGGTACTCGGCGGGAGGGGGTCCTACAATGAGCAGTTCTTC

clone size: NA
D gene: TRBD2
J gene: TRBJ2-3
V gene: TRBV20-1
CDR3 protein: CSSGGDTQYF
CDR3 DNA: TGCAGCTCGGGGGGGGATACGCAGTATTTT

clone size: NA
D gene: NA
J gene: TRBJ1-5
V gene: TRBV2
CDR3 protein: CASSTEGNQPQHF
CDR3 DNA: TGTGCCAGCTCGACAGAGGGCAATCAGCCCCAGCATTTT

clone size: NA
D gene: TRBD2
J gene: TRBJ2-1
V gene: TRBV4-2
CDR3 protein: CAIPTSGSRGAYNEQFF
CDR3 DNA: TGTGCCATCCCGACTAGCGGGAGCAGGGGCGCCTACAATGAGCAGTTCTTC

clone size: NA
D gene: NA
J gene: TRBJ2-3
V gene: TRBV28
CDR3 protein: CASSLAGTTDTQYF
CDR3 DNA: TGTGCCAGCAGTTTAGCGGGAACCACAGATACGCAGTATTTT

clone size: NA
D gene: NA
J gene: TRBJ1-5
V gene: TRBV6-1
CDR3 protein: CASSGHLSNQPQHF
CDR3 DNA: TGTGCCAGCAGTGGACACCTTAGCAATCAGCCCCAGCATTTT

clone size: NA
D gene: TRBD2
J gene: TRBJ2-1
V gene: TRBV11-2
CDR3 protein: CASSLAPGLAGGNEQFF
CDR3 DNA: TGTGCCAGCAGCTTAGCTCCGGGACTAGCGGGGGGAAATGAGCAGTTCTTC

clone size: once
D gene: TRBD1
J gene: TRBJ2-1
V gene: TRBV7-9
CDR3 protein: CASSSTGVDEQFF
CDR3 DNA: TGTGCCAGCAGCTCGACAGGGGTAGATGAGCAGTTCTTC

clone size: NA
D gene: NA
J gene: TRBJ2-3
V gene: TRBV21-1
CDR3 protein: CASSMPPRLAGEGWADTQYF
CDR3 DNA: TGTGCCAGCAGCATGCCCCCCAGACTAGCGGGAGAGGGGTGGGCAGATACGCAGTATTTT

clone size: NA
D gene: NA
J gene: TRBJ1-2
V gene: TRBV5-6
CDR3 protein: CASRQQGNYGYTF
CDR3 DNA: TGTGCCAGCAGGCAACAGGGTAACTATGGCTACACCTTC

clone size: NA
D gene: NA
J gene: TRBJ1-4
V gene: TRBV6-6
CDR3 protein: CASSSVSTNEKLFF
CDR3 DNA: TGTGCCAGCAGTTCAGTATCAACTAATGAAAAACTGTTTTTT

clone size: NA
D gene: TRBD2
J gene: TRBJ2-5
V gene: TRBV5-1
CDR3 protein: CASSRSTSGGAETQYF
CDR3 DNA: TGCGCCAGCAGCCGAAGCACTAGCGGAGGGGCGGAGACCCAGTACTTC

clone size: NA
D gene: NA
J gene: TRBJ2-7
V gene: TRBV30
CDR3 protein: CAWSVLGGGEDEQYF
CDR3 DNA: TGTGCCTGGAGTGTACTAGGCGGAGGAGAAGACGAGCAGTACTTC

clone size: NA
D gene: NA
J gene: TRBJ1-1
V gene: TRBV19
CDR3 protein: CASSLGGNTEAFF
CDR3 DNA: TGTGCCAGTAGCTTAGGCGGGAACACTGAAGCTTTCTTT

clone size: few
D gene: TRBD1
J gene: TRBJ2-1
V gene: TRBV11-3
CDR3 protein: CASSLEQGAGEQFF
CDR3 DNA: TGTGCCAGCAGCTTAGAACAGGGGGCAGGTGAGCAGTTCTTC

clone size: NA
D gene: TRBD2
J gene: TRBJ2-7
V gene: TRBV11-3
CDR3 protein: CASRREAGLDEQYF
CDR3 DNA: TGTGCCAGCAGACGGGAGGCGGGACTGGACGAGCAGTACTTC

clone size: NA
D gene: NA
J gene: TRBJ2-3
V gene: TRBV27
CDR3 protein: CASSLFSTDTQYF
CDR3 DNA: TGTGCCAGCAGTTTATTCTCCACAGATACGCAGTATTTT

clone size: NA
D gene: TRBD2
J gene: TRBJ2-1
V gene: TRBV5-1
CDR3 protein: CASSFIAGVNNEQFF
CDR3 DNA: TGCGCCAGCAGTTTTATAGCGGGGGTGAACAATGAGCAGTTCTTC

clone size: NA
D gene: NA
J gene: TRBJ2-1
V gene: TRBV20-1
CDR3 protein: CSALFRNEQFF
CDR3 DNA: TGCAGTGCTTTGTTTAGAAATGAGCAGTTCTTC

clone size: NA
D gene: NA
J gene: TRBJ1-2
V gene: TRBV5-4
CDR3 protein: CASSHDSWLGYTF
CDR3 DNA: TGTGCCAGCAGTCACGACAGTTGGCTAGGCTACACCTTC

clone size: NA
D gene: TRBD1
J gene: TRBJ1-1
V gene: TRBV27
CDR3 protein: CASSFLGQGQAFF
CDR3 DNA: TGTGCCAGCAGTTTCCTAGGACAGGGCCAAGCTTTCTTT

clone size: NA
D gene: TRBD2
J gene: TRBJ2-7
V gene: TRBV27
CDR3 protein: CASRGGLAGGVRVEQYF
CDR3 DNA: TGTGCCAGCAGGGGGGGACTAGCGGGAGGCGTCCGTGTCGAGCAGTACTTC